The source of this TCR beta chain is a study of regulatory T cells in long-lasting Graves disease. Combining iRepertoire HTBI primers with Arm-PCR of CDR3 regions, the authors built TCR beta libraries. One entry per CDR3 protein, called by TCRdb with MiXCR from the multiplex PCR reads. The data hold about 430,000 distinct CDR3 sequences, with over 12% observed a single time. The time point: newly diagnosed GD, antithyroid drugs for less than 3 months. Extracted RNA from PBMCs served as the source of the TCR library. This clonotype was detected many times. Its matching antigen is unknown. General observations from the study: TCR diversity was lower in persistent Graves' patients (versus newly diagnosed ones).

This sample also appeared in a second study, on T cells in Graves' hyperthyroidism and ophthalmopathy. That source reports: In making diagnoses, clinical symptoms, serum thyroxine and TRAb, thyroid ultrasound and orbital computed tomography were all used.

The receptor's source is a woman aged 40 to 49 with Graves disease. The sequencing here drew on peripheral blood mononuclear cells (PBMCs), taken at new diagnosis, from a patient treated with antithyroid drugs.

CDR3 in amino acids: CASSDVTKTDTQYF. The CDR3 coding sequence is TGTGCCAGCAGTGATGTCACAAAAACAGATACGCAGTATTTT. The gene calls are TRBV2 and TRBJ2-3; D is unclear. This CDR3 contains 14 residues. Trimming stripped 3 bases from V and 3 bases from J, with 10 bases between. The germline V gene has CDR1 SNHLY and CDR2 FYNNEI.